This T cell receptor (beta chain) was sequenced for a study of blood T cells in healthy people across ages. Individuals who donated were healthy Caucasians from Russia aged about 6 to 95. Each donor gave ten milliliters of peripheral blood. PBMCs were isolated at a quantity of at least 7 million per sample. The junction had 5 bases not matched to a gene; V was cut back by 4 bases and J by 4 bases. Germline-derived CDR1 and CDR2 are SGHNT and YENEEA. The CDR3 is 16 residues long. A second PCR of about 6 to 11 cycles used a sample-barcoded 5' primer and a J-beta primer mix. Each CDR3 protein gets one entry after TCRdb re-called the 5' RACE reads with MiXCR. Of 700,000 or so distinct CDR3 sequences in the sample, 20% to 25% were seen once.

This TCR was sampled from a man aged 70-80 years in good health. The gene calls are TRBV11-3 and TRBJ2-1; 12 bases are shared with TRBD2. Sample: blood. The CDR3 sequence: CASSSTSGRWYNEQFF. The DNA for the CDR3 is TGTGCCAGCAGCTCAACTAGCGGGAGGTGGTACAATGAGCAGTTCTTC. The variable domain in full, with the rest retrieved from reference TRBV11-3 and TRBJ2-1, is EAGVVQSPRYKIIEKKQPVAFWCNPISGHNTLYWYLQNLGQGPELLIRYENEEAVDDSQLPKDRFSAERLKGVDSTLKIQPAELGDSAVYLCASSSTSGRWYNEQFFGPGTRLTVL.